There are a few counts of the clone carrying this T cell receptor beta chain. Measured with immunoSEQ multiplex PCR; TCRdb has only the in-frame clones, and not every one. The sample holds 150,000 to 190,000 clones, approximately 94% seen once. The data originate from a study of OX40 agonist ivuxolimab in advanced cancers. This CDR3 region has 14 residues. Germline loops: CDR1 SGHVS, CDR2 FQNEAQ. With 6 bases removed from V and 0 bases from J, the gap between germline ends came to 9 bases. The chain has TRBV7-8 and TRBJ1-5; D perhaps matches TRBD1 (5 bases). The sample was CD4+ or CD8+ T cells sorted from blood, taken in a trial of the OX40 agonist ivuxolimab. The TCR originated in an adult with an advanced solid tumor such as melanoma, head and neck, liver or kidney cancer. The CDR3, as DNA: TGTGCCAGCAGTCAACAGGATAGCAATCAGCCCCAGCATTTT. It yields the protein CASSQQDSNQPQHF.